This TCR beta chain was documented in a study of blood T cells in healthy people across ages. V was pared by 7 bases and J by 3 bases, with 12 bases between. CDR3 length: 13 amino acids. Notes on this clonotype: Its target is not known.

Combining a sample-barcoded 5' primer with a J-beta primer mix, a second PCR ran for roughly 6 to 12 cycles. Every cDNA molecule bore a tag from a template-switch adaptor containing 12 random nucleotides. One entry per CDR3 protein results from TCRdb running MiXCR on the 5' RACE reads. This table has around 1,000,000 distinct CDR3 sequences, roughly two fifths appearing once. The donors, all healthy, were Caucasians living in Russia, aged roughly 6 to 90. Isolation recovered at least 7 million PBMCs from every sample. General study results and limits: Higher diversity, along with more naive CD4+ cells, distinguished long-lived donors from aged donors.

The rearrangement links TRBV12-3 or TRBV12-4 to TRBJ2-5, with D uncertain. The sample was blood. The origin of this receptor is a man aged 18 to 29 in good health. Written as DNA, the CDR3 is TGTGCCAGCACCGCCGGCAAGGAAGAGACCCAGTACTTC. Its protein product is CASTAGKEETQYF.